The rows below give T cell receptor beta chains drawn from one sample of a study of blood T cell repertoires in COVID-19. Assay: immunoSEQ multiplex PCR; the TCRdb copy retains only in-frame clones and omits some. The repertoire holds about 310,000 clones, with 90% as singletons. Sequencing was carried out using PBMCs or T cells enriched from blood (not recorded which). The receptor source for this set is a young woman with acute COVID-19. Each CDR3 is given with its conserved first and last residue. D genes are given only for firm matches. Not every row has a clone size; where given, it reads once, few, many or a size class.

abundance	v_gene	d_gene	j_gene	CDR3nt	CDR3aa
.	TRBV28	TRBD2	TRBJ2-3	TGTGCCAGCAGTTCACCCCGACTAGCGACAGATACGCAGTATTTT	CASSSPRLATDTQYF
.	TRBV19	TRBD1	TRBJ2-2	TGTGCCAGTAAGGTCGGGACAGGTCCCACCGGGGAGCTGTTTTTT	CASKVGTGPTGELFF
.	TRBV6-5	.	TRBJ1-2	TGTGCCAGCAGTTACTCGAGACAGGTAGCTAACTATGGCTACACCTTC	CASSYSRQVANYGYTF
.	TRBV12-3/TRBV12-4	.	TRBJ1-3	TGTGCCAGCAGTTTCAGTGGAAACACCATATATTTT	CASSFSGNTIYF
.	TRBV28	.	TRBJ1-2	TGTGCCAGCAGTTTACGAGGGTATGGCTACACCTTC	CASSLRGYGYTF
few	TRBV28	.	TRBJ1-2	TGTGCCAGCAGCCGACGGGGTTTCTATGGCTACACCTTC	CASSRRGFYGYTF
.	TRBV18	TRBD1	TRBJ1-2	TGTGCCAGCTCACCTATCGACAGGGGGGCGTCTGGCTACACCTTC	CASSPIDRGASGYTF
.	TRBV25-1	TRBD1	TRBJ2-1	TGTGCCAGCAGCCAGGGGGCCGTTCTTAGCAATGAGCAGTTCTTC	CASSQGAVLSNEQFF
.	TRBV15	TRBD1	TRBJ1-4	TGTGCCACCAGCAGGTCCCAGGGGGATGAAAAACTGTTTTTT	CATSRSQGDEKLFF
.	TRBV30	TRBD2	TRBJ2-3	TGTGCCTGTAGGCTAGCGGGGCTCACAGATACGCAGTATTTT	CACRLAGLTDTQYF
.	TRBV5-1	TRBD2	TRBJ2-7	TGCGCCAGCAGCTTGGTATTAGCGGGACCCCGGGACGAGCAGTACTTC	CASSLVLAGPRDEQYF
.	TRBV6-2/TRBV6-3	TRBD2	TRBJ2-1	TGTGCCAGCAGTTTAGGACTAGCGGGAGTAACTGAGCAGTTCTTC	CASSLGLAGVTEQFF
.	TRBV28	.	TRBJ2-2	TGTGCCAGCAGTTTACTGAACACCGGGGAGCTGTTTTTT	CASSLLNTGELFF
.	TRBV7-9	.	TRBJ2-7	TGTGCCAGCAGCCACGGTGGGGCACCTGCCTACGAGCAGTACTTC	CASSHGGAPAYEQYF
.	TRBV5-4	.	TRBJ1-6	TGTGCCAGCAGCTTGGGACAGATGGGTGATTCACCCCTCCACTTT	CASSLGQMGDSPLHF
.	TRBV5-1	.	TRBJ1-2	TGCGCCAGCGGAAAAGCGGCAGACCCTAACTATGGCTACACCTTC	CASGKAADPNYGYTF
.	TRBV2	.	TRBJ2-7	TGTGCCAGCAGCCTACAGGCCTACGAGCAGTACTTC	CASSLQAYEQYF
.	TRBV6-5	TRBD1	TRBJ1-1	TGTGCCAGCTCCGGGACAGCGAACACTGAAGCTTTCTTT	CASSGTANTEAFF
.	TRBV7-3	TRBD1	TRBJ2-7	TGTGCCAGCAGCTTTGACAGGGGCCCCTACGAGCAGTACTTC	CASSFDRGPYEQYF
.	TRBV25-1	.	TRBJ1-2	TGTGCCAGCAGTGCCCGGGACACACCTAACTATGGCTACACCTTC	CASSARDTPNYGYTF
.	TRBV14	.	TRBJ1-6	TGTGCCAGCAGCTACGGCGCCGGGAGGCTTAGTTCACCCCTCCACTTT	CASSYGAGRLSSPLHF
.	TRBV3-1/TRBV3-2	TRBD1	TRBJ2-7	TGTGCCAGCAGCCAAGATTACGGGACAGGGGAAAGATCCTACGAGCAGTACTTC	CASSQDYGTGERSYEQYF
.	TRBV5-1	.	TRBJ2-7	TGCGCCAGCAGCTTGGACACAGGGTTACACGAGCAGTACTTC	CASSLDTGLHEQYF
.	TRBV28	TRBD1	TRBJ2-7	TGTGCCAGCAGCTCGGGACAGGGGCACGGCGAGCAGTACTTC	CASSSGQGHGEQYF
.	TRBV9	TRBD2	TRBJ2-7	TGTGCCAGCAGCGTAGGGAACCCTAGCGGGAGCTCCTACGAGCAGTACTTC	CASSVGNPSGSSYEQYF
.	TRBV29-1	.	TRBJ2-7	TGCAGCGCGCGGGACAGTGGAGGTTACGAGCAGTACTTC	CSARDSGGYEQYF
.	TRBV18	.	TRBJ2-7	TGTGCCAGCTCACCGGCTTGGCGTAAGGTACAGGGCGAGCAGTACTTC	CASSPAWRKVQGEQYF
.	TRBV12-5	TRBD2	TRBJ2-2	TGTGCTAGTGGTTTGGTCACAGCGGGAGCCGGGGAGCTGTTTTTT	CASGLVTAGAGELFF
.	TRBV9	.	TRBJ2-7	TGTGCCAGCAGCGTAGACGACAGGCCCTACGAGCAGTACTTC	CASSVDDRPYEQYF
.	TRBV28	TRBD1	TRBJ2-7	TGTGCCAGCAGTACCGGGACAGGTTGGGTAGGAAAGCAGTACTTC	CASSTGTGWVGKQYF
once	TRBV28	TRBD1	TRBJ2-3	TGTGCCAGCAGCCTGAGGACAGGGTTGAGGACAGATACGCAGTATTTT	CASSLRTGLRTDTQYF